This TCR beta chain was observed in a study of shared clonotypes between healthy human individuals. V lost 2 bases, J lost 5 bases, and 13 bases lay in between. CDR1 and CDR2 (germline): WNHNN, SYGVQD (reference sequence). The CDR3 sequence is 15 residues long. Using immunoSEQ multiplex PCR, the repertoire was profiled, and TCRdb retains in-frame clones only, with some absent. Among 900,000 to 1,200,000 clones listed, around 82% were seen once. This clone was seen once. Sequencing used memory CD4+ T cells from PBMCs. Subset: CD45RA-negative fraction. V and J are TRBV10-1 and TRBJ2-1; tentative D call: TRBD2 (6 bases). The sequence derives from a man between 18 and 29 years old in good health. Some clones in this sample may be carry-over from other donors' samples. The CDR3 protein is CASSEPGTRNNEQFF. Written as DNA, the CDR3 is TGCGCCAGCAGTGAGCCCGGGACTCGTAACAATGAGCAGTTCTTC.